This TCR beta chain was sequenced during a study of T cells in localized non-small cell lung cancer. Findings of the study overall: Paired adjacent lung recovered a median about 60 of the top 100 tumor clones. One tumor region alone was sequenced, and heterogeneity therefore remains possible. Uninvolved adjacent lung showed the highest T cell clonality, exceeding tumor.

Sequencing was performed with immunoSEQ multiplex PCR; in TCRdb, only in-frame clones are kept and a portion is missing. The sample lists around 25,000 clones, 90% to 95% seen once, with 2.7% in the top ten. Losses at the gene ends were 1 base for V and 7 bases for J; bases not matched to a gene: 11. This CDR3 has 16 amino acids. Per germline, CDR1 MNHEY and CDR2 SVGAGI. Notes on this clone: Its target is not known.

The chain uses TRBV6-5 and TRBJ2-7, with TRBD1 identical over 9 bases. The sequences come from peripheral blood, collected before any cancer treatment. The clonotype was recovered from a woman aged 35-70 years with stage I lung adenocarcinoma. The DNA of the CDR3 is TGTGCCAGCAGTTACTGGGGACCGGACAGGGGCGGTGAGCAGTACTTC. Its protein is CASSYWGPDRGGEQYF.